This entry describes one T cell receptor (beta chain). The sample originates from a study of blood T cell repertoires in COVID-19. Across the study: The cDNA or gDNA used as material had been derived from T cells, B-cell-depleted T cells, or PBMCs.

Sequenced by immunoSEQ multiplex PCR; TCRdb stores in-frame clones only, minus some. The sample carries under 250,000 clones, around 86% recorded once. Trimming took 3 bases from V and 0 from J; bases not matched to a gene: 4. From germline, CDR1 is SGDLS and CDR2 YYNGEE. CDR3 length equals 15 residues. The source of this sequence is a man aged 25 to 45 who had recovered from COVID-19. This chain links TRBV9 with TRBJ2-3; 7 bases fit TRBD2. The specimen sequenced was peripheral blood. CDR3 loop: CASSGSGTSTDTQYF. DNA for the CDR3: TGTGCCAGCAGCGGAAGCGGGACCAGCACAGATACGCAGTATTTT.